A single sample gave rise to the 29 T cell receptor beta chains below, sequenced in a study of control samples from healthy donors and cancer patients. Sequenced by immunoSEQ multiplex PCR; TCRdb stores in-frame clones only, minus some. The top ten hold around an eighth of the sample, which has some 120,000 clones, around nine tenths seen once. The sequenced sample consisted of blood. Receptors were obtained from a man aged 25-40 years in good health.

The rearrangement uses TRBV30 and TRBJ1-6; 7 bases line up with TRBD1. The trim removed 4 bases at V and 5 bases at J, leaving 8 bases unmatched. This CDR3 spans 15 amino acids. Per the germline V gene, CDR1 is GTSNPN and CDR2 is SVGIG (reference sequence). DNA of the CDR3: TGTGCCTGGAAAACAACCGGGACAGATAATTCACCCCTCCACTTT. It encodes CAWKTTGTDNSPLHF. Complete variable domain (other parts from reference TRBV30 and TRBJ1-6): SQTIHQWPATLVQPVGSPLSLECTVEGTSNPNLYWYRQAAGRGLQLLFYSVGIGQISSEVPQNLSASRPQDRQFILSSKKLLLSDSGFYLCAWKTTGTDNSPLHFGNGTRLTVT.

V and J are TRBV14 and TRBJ2-2, with D uncertain. The germline V and J ends were trimmed by 2 bases and 1 base, with 11 bases remaining between them. The CDR3 runs to 16 residues. CDR1 is SGHDN and CDR2 is FVKESK in the germline V gene. The CDR3 spells CASSQLGLRNTGELFF. Written as DNA, the CDR3 is TGTGCCAGCAGCCAATTGGGGTTGAGGAACACCGGGGAGCTGTTTTTT.

This clone was detected once. This chain joins TRBV11-3 and TRBJ2-1; 12 positions match TRBD2. The CDR3 totals 15 residues. Germline trimming cut 2 bases from V and 7 bases from J; bases unmatched to any gene: 3. From germline, CDR1 is SGHNT and CDR2 YENEEA. This CDR3 is CASSLLAGGWNEQFF. CDR3 nucleotides: TGTGCCAGCAGCTTACTAGCGGGGGGGTGGAATGAGCAGTTCTTC.

The V gene is TRBV12-3 or TRBV12-4, the J gene TRBJ1-1; no reliable D call. CDR3 length equals 13 residues. The germline V and J ends were trimmed by 7 bases and 2 bases, with 11 bases remaining between them. The CDR3 DNA is TGTGCCAGCAACGGTCGAGGAAACACTGAAGCTTTCTTT. It encodes CASNGRGNTEAFF.

The rearrangement uses TRBV24-1 and TRBJ1-1, with TRBD1 as a possible D gene (5 bases). The germline V and J ends were trimmed by 2 bases and 8 bases, with 8 bases remaining between them. Germline lookup yields CDR1 KGHDR and CDR2 SFDVKD. The CDR3 is made up of 12 amino acids. The CDR3 here is CATSDWGGEAFF. CDR3 DNA: TGTGCCACCAGTGATTGGGGGGGGGAAGCTTTCTTT.

V is TRBV19 and J is TRBJ1-2; D may be TRBD1 (5 bases). Trimming pared 2 bases from V and 4 bases from J, leaving 14 bases between. The CDR3 extends over 15 amino acids. Germline lookup yields CDR1 LNHDA and CDR2 SQIVND (reference sequence). The CDR3 region is CASSINNRPLYGYTF. DNA of the CDR3: TGTGCCAGTAGTATAAATAACAGGCCTCTCTATGGCTACACCTTC.

This chain connects TRBV5-6 to TRBJ2-7; no definite D call. The V gene's germline CDR1 is SGHDT and CDR2 YYEEEE. This CDR3 region has 13 residues. V was shortened by 0 bases and J by 7 bases, with 11 bases between the two germline ends. This CDR3 reads CASSLVASLEQYV. The CDR3 region has the DNA TGTGCCAGCAGCTTGGTGGCCAGCTTAGAGCAGTACGTC.

The chain links TRBV7-3 to TRBJ1-1; D is possibly TRBD1 (5 bases). This CDR3 comprises 13 residues. V lost 4 bases and J 3 bases, leaving 9 bases between the germline ends. From germline, CDR1 is SGHTA and CDR2 FQGTGA. CDR3 sequence reads: CASSSGRDTEAFF. CDR3 DNA sequence: TGTGCCAGCAGCTCTGGCAGGGACACTGAAGCTTTCTTT.

This clone was found once. V is TRBV30 and J is TRBJ1-6, with TRBD1 as a possible D gene (6 bases). This CDR3 has 14 residues. Germline CDR1 and CDR2: GTSNPN and SVGIG (reference sequence). V lost 4 bases, J lost 7 bases, and 14 bases lay in between. For the CDR3, the DNA is TGTGCCTGGAACAGGGAAAGAGGGAATTCACCCCTCCACTTT. Amino acids: CAWNRERGNSPLHF.

The chain uses TRBV5-1 and TRBJ1-2; TRBD1 might be the D (5 bases). Germline V gives CDR1 SGHRS, CDR2 YFSETQ. CDR3 length: 13 amino acids. Trimming cost V 0 bases and J 4 bases, with 7 bases left between them. The CDR3, as DNA: TGCGCCAGCAGCTTGGAAACAGGCTATGGCTACACCTTC. This gives the protein CASSLETGYGYTF.

The chain is built from TRBV27 and TRBJ1-2; D might be TRBD1 (6 bases). From germline, CDR1 is MNHEY and CDR2 SMNVEV (reference sequence). V lost 6 bases and J lost 4, with 15 bases in between. This CDR3 has 14 residues. CDR3 amino acids: CASRRAGQLYGYTF. In DNA, the CDR3 is TGTGCCAGCAGAAGAGCTGGACAGCTCTATGGCTACACCTTC.

The chain recombines TRBV25-1 with TRBJ2-5; no reliable D call. The germline CDR1 and CDR2 sequences are MGHDK and SYGVNS. The CDR3 is 14 residues long. V was trimmed by 2 bases and J by 2 bases, leaving 9 bases between them. The CDR3 spells CASSEIQLQETQYF. CDR3 DNA: TGTGCCAGCAGTGAAATACAGCTGCAAGAGACCCAGTACTTC.

The chain joins TRBV28 to TRBJ1-4; 10 bases are shared with TRBD1. CDR3 length: 15 residues. Per the germline V gene, CDR1 is MDHEN and CDR2 is SYDVKM. The V and J ends lost 6 bases and 0 bases, in that order; junction bases with no gene match: 1. CDR3 sequence reads: CASRDRGATNEKLFF. The CDR3, as DNA: TGTGCCAGCAGGGACAGGGGGGCAACTAATGAAAAACTGTTTTTT.

V usage is TRBV29-1 and J usage is TRBJ2-1; 8 nucleotides agree with TRBD2. The CDR3 is 11 residues long. The ends lost 8 bases at V and 8 bases at J; junction bases unmatched: 5. CDR1 and CDR2 from the germline V gene are SQVTM and ANQGSEA. This CDR3 reads CSSAGGDEQFF. The CDR3 DNA reads TGCAGCTCGGCCGGGGGGGATGAGCAGTTCTTC.

The rearrangement links TRBV6-5 to TRBJ2-1; tentative D call: TRBD2 (5 bases). V dropped 7 bases and J dropped 4 bases, with 14 bases sitting between them. The CDR3 consists of 14 residues. In germline, CDR1 is MNHEY, CDR2 SVGAGI. CDR3 amino acids: CASTRRDTYNEQFF. For the CDR3, the DNA is TGTGCCAGCACCCGACGGGATACTTACAATGAGCAGTTCTTC.

The V gene is TRBV27, the J gene TRBJ2-1; 9 bases line up with TRBD1. Trimming at V came to 3 bases and at J to 3 bases, leaving 6 bases not matched to a gene. The CDR3 sequence is 16 residues long. CDR1 MNHEY and CDR2 SMNVEV come from the germline V gene (reference sequence). The CDR3 spells CASSFQAGQGYNEQFF. The CDR3, as DNA: TGTGCCAGCAGTTTTCAGGCGGGACAGGGCTACAATGAGCAGTTCTTC.

V gene TRBV13 combines with J gene TRBJ1-1, with a possible D match to TRBD1 (6 bases). The V gene's germline CDR1 is PRHDT and CDR2 FYEKMQ (reference sequence). Trimming removed 0 bases from V and 5 bases from J, with 19 bases in between. CDR3 length equals 17 residues. CDR3 amino acids: CASSLGSRVQGKTEAFF. The CDR3 nucleotides read TGTGCCAGCAGCTTAGGGTCCAGAGTACAGGGTAAAACTGAAGCTTTCTTT.

The rearrangement joins TRBV10-3 to TRBJ1-1; D is possibly TRBD1 (6 bases). V lost 7 bases, J lost 5 bases, and 17 bases lay in between. The CDR3 totals 14 residues. From germline, CDR1 is ENHRY and CDR2 SYGVKD. CDR3 sequence (DNA): TGTGCCATCACCAAAGGGGGTGGGGGTACTGAAGCTTTCTTT. Encoded protein: CAITKGGGGTEAFF.

The rearrangement joins TRBV10-3 to TRBJ2-2, with D maybe TRBD1 (5 bases). The CDR3 runs to 15 residues. V lost 6 bases to trimming and J lost 4 bases, with 15 bases between them. Germline CDR1 and CDR2: ENHRY and SYGVKD. CDR3 in DNA: TGTGCCATCAGACCCCCCTCAGGGTCCACCGGGGAGCTGTTTTTT. This codes for CAIRPPSGSTGELFF.

V usage is TRBV7-9 and J usage is TRBJ1-1; D not resolved. V lost 1 base and J lost 0, with 3 bases in between. Germline V gives CDR1 SEHNR, CDR2 FQNEAQ (reference sequence). This CDR3 is 13 amino acids long. This chain's CDR3 is CASSLDLNTEAFF. In DNA form, the CDR3 reads TGTGCCAGCAGCTTAGACTTGAACACTGAAGCTTTCTTT.

In regard to this clone: The same CDR3 can be traced to other DNA sequences in this sample. The CDR3 here is CASSLERAGGAFDYGYTF. For the CDR3, the DNA is TGCGCCAGCAGCTTGGAACGGGCAGGGGGGGCTTTTGACTATGGCTACACCTTC. The chain combines TRBV5-1 with TRBJ1-2; 7 nucleotides agree with TRBD1. CDR3 length equals 18 residues. Germline CDR1 and CDR2: SGHRS and YFSETQ. The ends lost 0 bases at V and 3 bases at J; junction bases unmatched: 14.

The chain has TRBV6-5 and TRBJ1-2; D not certain. Germline V gene data show CDR1 as MNHEY and CDR2 as SVGAGI. Trimming removed 5 bases from V and 8 bases from J, with 9 bases in between. This CDR3 contains 11 residues. The CDR3 nucleotides are TGTGCCAGCAGTAGCCGTTTGGGCTACACCTTC. Its translation is CASSSRLGYTF.

The V and J genes are TRBV6-1 and TRBJ1-6; D is unclear. Trimming took off 3 bases at V and 8 bases at J, with 8 bases between the two ends. CDR1 MNHNS and CDR2 SASEGT come from the germline V gene. The CDR3 has 13 residues. As DNA, the CDR3 is TGTGCCAGCAGTGATGATATTTATTCACCCCTCCACTTT. Amino acid sequence: CASSDDIYSPLHF.

The chain uses TRBV30 and TRBJ1-1; a weak D match, TRBD1 (5 bases). The CDR3 consists of 12 residues. V shed 5 bases and J shed 1 base, with 8 bases lying between them. Germline V gives CDR1 GTSNPN, CDR2 SVGIG (reference sequence). The CDR3 nucleotides are TGTGCCTGGGAAACAGGGAACACTGAAGCTTTCTTT. This encodes CAWETGNTEAFF. The full variable domain, its missing parts supplied by reference TRBV30 and TRBJ1-1, is SQTIHQWPATLVQPVGSPLSLECTVEGTSNPNLYWYRQAAGRGLQLLFYSVGIGQISSEVPQNLSASRPQDRQFILSSKKLLLSDSGFYLCAWETGNTEAFFGQGTRLTVV.

V gene TRBV2 combines with J gene TRBJ1-2, with unresolved D. Looked up from germline, CDR1 is SNHLY and CDR2 is FYNNEI. V was shortened by 3 bases and J by 9 bases, with 11 bases between the two germline ends. CDR3 length equals 12 residues. CDR3 residues: CASSERRVRYTF. The CDR3 nucleotides are TGTGCCAGCAGTGAGAGGAGAGTGCGCTACACCTTC.

The gene calls are TRBV6-6 and TRBJ2-2; no reliable D call. This CDR3 is 14 amino acids long. With 2 bases removed from V and 1 base from J, the gap between germline ends came to 5 bases. CDR1 and CDR2 from the germline V gene are MNHNY and SVGAGI (reference sequence). The CDR3 DNA is TGTGCCAGCAGTTACCAAGAGAACACCGGGGAGCTGTTTTTT. It specifies CASSYQENTGELFF.

The chain links TRBV14 to TRBJ2-1; TRBD1 agrees at 8 bases. In germline, CDR1 is SGHDN, CDR2 FVKESK. Unmatched junction bases numbered 4, after V lost 4 bases and J lost 5 bases. The length of the CDR3 is 14 residues. The CDR3 loop is CASSPRTGNNEQFF. Here the CDR3 DNA reads TGTGCCAGCAGCCCCCGGACAGGGAACAATGAGCAGTTCTTC.

The CDR3 loop reads CASGGTGGNQPQHF. The DNA for the CDR3 is TGTGCCTCCGGAGGGACAGGGGGTAATCAGCCCCAGCATTTT. This chain connects TRBV25-1 to TRBJ1-5, with 11 bases identical to TRBD1. Germline trimming cut 11 bases from V and 4 bases from J; bases unmatched to any gene: 7. This CDR3 region has 14 residues. Germline CDR1 MGHDK, CDR2 SYGVNS.

The chain joins TRBV18 to TRBJ1-6; no firm D call. The CDR3 is 19 amino acids. Germline V gene sequence: CDR1 KGHSH, CDR2 LQKENI. Trimming cost V 4 bases and J 13 bases, with 32 bases left between them. Written as DNA, the CDR3 is TGTGCCAGCTCACGCAAAGGCGTTGAAGCCTCTACTATTTCACCGCCCCTCCACTTT. It specifies CASSRKGVEASTISPPLHF.